This T cell receptor beta chain appears in the sequencing data of a study of T cells after yellow fever vaccination. Conversion of TCR transcripts into cDNA relied on 5'RACE template switching, which added a universal primer site and UMIs. TCRdb redid the calling of the 5' RACE reads with MiXCR, one entry per CDR3 protein. The table shows hundreds of thousands of distinct CDR3 sequences, with roughly 22% occurring only once. Material: PBMCs, obtained roughly 23 days after the first yellow fever vaccination. This clonotype was sampled from a young man who received the YFV17D yellow fever vaccine.

The DNA of the CDR3 is TGTGCCACCAGTGAACAGGGCTATACGCAGTATTTT. Translated: CATSEQGYTQYF. V gene TRBV24-1 combines with J gene TRBJ2-3, with D tentatively TRBD1 (6 bases). The CDR3 consists of 12 residues. Germline lookup yields CDR1 KGHDR and CDR2 SFDVKD. Trimming removed 4 bases at V and 7 bases at J, with 8 bases between.